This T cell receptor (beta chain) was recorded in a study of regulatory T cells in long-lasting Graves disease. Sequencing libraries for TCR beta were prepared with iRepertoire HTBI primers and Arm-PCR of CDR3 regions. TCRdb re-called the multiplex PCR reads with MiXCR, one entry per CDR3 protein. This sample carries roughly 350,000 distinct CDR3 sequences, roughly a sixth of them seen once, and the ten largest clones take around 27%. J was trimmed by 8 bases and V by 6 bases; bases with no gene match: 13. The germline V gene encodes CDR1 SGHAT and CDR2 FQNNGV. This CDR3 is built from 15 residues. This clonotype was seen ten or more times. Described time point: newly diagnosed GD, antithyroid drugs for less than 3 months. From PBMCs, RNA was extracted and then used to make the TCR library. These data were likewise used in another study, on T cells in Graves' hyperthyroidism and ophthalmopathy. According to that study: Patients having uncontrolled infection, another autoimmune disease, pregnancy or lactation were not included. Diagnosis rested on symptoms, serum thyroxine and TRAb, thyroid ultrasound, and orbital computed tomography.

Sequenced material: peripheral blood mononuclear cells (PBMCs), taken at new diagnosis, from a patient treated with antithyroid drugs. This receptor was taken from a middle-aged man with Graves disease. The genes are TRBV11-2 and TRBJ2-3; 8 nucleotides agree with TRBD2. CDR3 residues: CASRRPGLGIGTQYF. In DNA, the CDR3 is TGTGCCAGCAGGCGGCCGGGACTAGGAATCGGTACGCAGTATTTT. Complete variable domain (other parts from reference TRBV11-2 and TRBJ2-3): EAGVAQSPRYKIIEKRQSVAFWCNPISGHATLYWYQQILGQGPKLLIQFQNNGVVDDSQLPKDRFSAERLKGVDSTLKIQPAKLEDSAVYLCASRRPGLGIGTQYFGPGTRLTVL.